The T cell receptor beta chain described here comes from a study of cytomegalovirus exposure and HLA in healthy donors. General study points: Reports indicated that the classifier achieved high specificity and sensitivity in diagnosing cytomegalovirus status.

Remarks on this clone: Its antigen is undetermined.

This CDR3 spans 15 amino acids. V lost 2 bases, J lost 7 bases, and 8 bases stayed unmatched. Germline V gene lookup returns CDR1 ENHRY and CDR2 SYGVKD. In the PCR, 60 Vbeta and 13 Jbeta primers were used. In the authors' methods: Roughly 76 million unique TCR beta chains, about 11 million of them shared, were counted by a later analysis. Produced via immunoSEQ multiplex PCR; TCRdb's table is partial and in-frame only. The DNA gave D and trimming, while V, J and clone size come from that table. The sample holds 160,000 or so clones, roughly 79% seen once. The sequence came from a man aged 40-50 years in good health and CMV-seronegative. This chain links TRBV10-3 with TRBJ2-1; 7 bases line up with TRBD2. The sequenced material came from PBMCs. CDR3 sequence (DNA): TGTGCCATCAGTGAGCCCCCGGGAGGTGGGAATGAGCAGTTCTTC. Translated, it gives CAISEPPGGGNEQFF.